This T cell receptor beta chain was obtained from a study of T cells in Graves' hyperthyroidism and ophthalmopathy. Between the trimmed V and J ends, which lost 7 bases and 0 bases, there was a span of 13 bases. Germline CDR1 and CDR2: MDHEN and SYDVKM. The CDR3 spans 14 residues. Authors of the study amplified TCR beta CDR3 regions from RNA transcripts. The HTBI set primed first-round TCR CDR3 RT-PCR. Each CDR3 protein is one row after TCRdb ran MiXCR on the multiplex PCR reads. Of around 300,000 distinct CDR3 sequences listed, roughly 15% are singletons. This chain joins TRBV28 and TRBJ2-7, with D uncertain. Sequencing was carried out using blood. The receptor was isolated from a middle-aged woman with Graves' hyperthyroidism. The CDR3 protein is CASTLAQNSYEQYF. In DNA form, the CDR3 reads TGTGCCAGCACCCTGGCCCAAAACTCCTACGAGCAGTACTTC.